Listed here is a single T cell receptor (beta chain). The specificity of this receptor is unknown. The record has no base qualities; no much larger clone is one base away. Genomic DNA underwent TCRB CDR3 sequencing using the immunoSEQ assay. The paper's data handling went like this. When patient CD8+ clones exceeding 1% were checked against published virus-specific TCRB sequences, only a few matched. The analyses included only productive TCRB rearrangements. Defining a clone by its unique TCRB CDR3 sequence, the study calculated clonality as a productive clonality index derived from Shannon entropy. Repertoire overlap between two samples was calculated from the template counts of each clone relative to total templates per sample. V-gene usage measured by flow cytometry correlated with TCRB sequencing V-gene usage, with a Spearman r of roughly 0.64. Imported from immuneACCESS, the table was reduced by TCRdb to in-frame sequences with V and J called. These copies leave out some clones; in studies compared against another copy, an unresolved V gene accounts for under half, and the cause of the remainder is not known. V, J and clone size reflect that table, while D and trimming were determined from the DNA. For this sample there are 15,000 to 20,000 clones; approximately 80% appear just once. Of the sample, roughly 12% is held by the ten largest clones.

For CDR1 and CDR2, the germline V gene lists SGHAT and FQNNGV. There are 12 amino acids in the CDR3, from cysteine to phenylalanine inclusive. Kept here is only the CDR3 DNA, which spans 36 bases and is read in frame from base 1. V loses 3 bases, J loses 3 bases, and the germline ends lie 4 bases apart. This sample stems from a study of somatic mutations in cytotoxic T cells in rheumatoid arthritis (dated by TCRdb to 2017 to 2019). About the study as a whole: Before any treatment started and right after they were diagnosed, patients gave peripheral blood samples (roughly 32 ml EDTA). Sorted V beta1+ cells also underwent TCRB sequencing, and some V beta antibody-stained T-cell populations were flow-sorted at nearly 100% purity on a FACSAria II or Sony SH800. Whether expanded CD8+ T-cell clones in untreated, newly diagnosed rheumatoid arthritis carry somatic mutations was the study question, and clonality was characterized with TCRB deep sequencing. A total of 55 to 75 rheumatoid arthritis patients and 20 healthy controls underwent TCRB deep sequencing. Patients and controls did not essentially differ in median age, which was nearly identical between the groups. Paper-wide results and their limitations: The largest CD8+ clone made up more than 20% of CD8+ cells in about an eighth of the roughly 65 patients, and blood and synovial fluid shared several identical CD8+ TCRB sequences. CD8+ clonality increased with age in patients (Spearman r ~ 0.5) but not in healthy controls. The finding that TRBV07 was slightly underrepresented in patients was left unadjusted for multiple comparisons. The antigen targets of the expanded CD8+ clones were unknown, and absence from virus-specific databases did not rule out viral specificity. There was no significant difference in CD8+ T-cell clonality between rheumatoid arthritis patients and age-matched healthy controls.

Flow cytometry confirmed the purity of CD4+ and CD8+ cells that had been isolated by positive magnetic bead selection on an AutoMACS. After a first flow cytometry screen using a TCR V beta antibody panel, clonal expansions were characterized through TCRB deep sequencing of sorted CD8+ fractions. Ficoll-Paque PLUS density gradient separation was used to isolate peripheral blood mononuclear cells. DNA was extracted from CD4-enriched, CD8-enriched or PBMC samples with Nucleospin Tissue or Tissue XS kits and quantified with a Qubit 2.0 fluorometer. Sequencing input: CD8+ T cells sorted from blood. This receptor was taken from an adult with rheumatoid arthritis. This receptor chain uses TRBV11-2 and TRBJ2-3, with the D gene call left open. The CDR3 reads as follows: CASSLGTDTQYF. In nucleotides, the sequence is TGTGCCAGCAGCTTGGGAACAGATACGCAGTATTTT.